This T cell receptor (beta chain) was documented in a study of shared clonotypes between healthy human individuals. Findings of the study overall: Lower generation probabilities were found for non-shared clonotypes than for those shared by all four donors. The genetic and exposure-history diversity represented was limited by few donors.

Positive CCR7 selection of CD45RO-negative cells yielded the naive CD8 cells, and terminally differentiated effector memory CD45RA+ cells were excluded. V was cut by 4 bases and J by 0 bases, with 7 bases left in between. Germline-derived CDR1 and CDR2 are LNHDA and SQIVND (reference sequence). The CDR3 has 13 amino acids. Measured with immunoSEQ multiplex PCR; TCRdb has only the in-frame clones, and not every one. The table lists nearly 2 million clones, about 95% of them singletons. As for this clone: Its target is unknown. Other DNA sequences in the sample encode the same CDR3.

Sequencing was carried out using naive CD8+ T cells sorted from blood. This chain links TRBV19 with TRBJ2-7; a weak D match, TRBD2 (6 bases). This TCR was sampled from a man aged 18 to 30 in good health. CDR3: CASSTGLSYEQYF. The CDR3 DNA is TGTGCCAGTAGTACGGGACTCTCCTACGAGCAGTACTTC.